This T cell receptor (beta chain) comes out of a study of OX40 agonist ivuxolimab in advanced cancers. V lost 4 bases to trimming and J lost 5 bases, with 12 bases between them. This CDR3 region has 13 residues. Germline assignment: CDR1 LGHNA and CDR2 YNFKEQ. Sequencing used immunoSEQ multiplex PCR; TCRdb keeps in-frame clones, though not all of them. The data contain roughly 13,000 clones, roughly 82% of them singletons. Regarding the study as a whole: Expanded clones tended on average to be more numerous among CD8+ T cells than CD4+. In the 0.1 to 3.0 mg/kg range, CD4+ and CD8+ blood T cells had expanded clonally by week 6.

As regards this clone: What it binds is unknown.

Sequences were derived from CD4+ or CD8+ T cells sorted from blood, sampled in a trial of the OX40 agonist ivuxolimab. The clonotype comes from an adult with an advanced solid tumor such as melanoma, head and neck, liver or kidney cancer. The chain recombines TRBV4-2 with TRBJ2-7; the D gene is possibly TRBD2 (6 bases). The CDR3 DNA is TGTGCCAGCAGCCCCGGGACTTTCCACGAGCAGTACTTC. Translating it yields CASSPGTFHEQYF.